This TCR beta chain was obtained from a study of a mutant IDH1 vaccine in newly diagnosed glioma. Study details: Former treatment meant radiotherapy, temozolomide, or both; the majority had gotten both.

The repertoire was sequenced with immunoSEQ multiplex PCR; TCRdb's copy has only in-frame clones and lacks some. The sample includes approximately 45,000 clones, more than 85% of them seen just once. Time point in this sample: week 23, last vaccination. Each dose delivered 300 ug of mutant IDH1 20-mer peptide subcutaneously with imiquimod. The V gene's germline CDR1 is MNHEY and CDR2 SMNVEV (reference sequence). The ends lost 8 bases at V and 2 bases at J; junction bases unmatched: 8. The CDR3 loop spans 14 amino acids. Note on this clone: Its target is unknown.

This material consisted of PBMCs, taken from a glioma patient whose treatment included an IDH1 peptide vaccine. This TCR was recovered from a man aged 50 to 60 with glioma. The chain carries TRBV27 and TRBJ2-7; 8 bases agree with TRBD2. This CDR3 reads CASGGLANPYEQYF. CDR3 DNA: TGTGCCAGCGGAGGACTAGCTAACCCCTACGAGCAGTACTTC.